This T cell receptor beta chain originates from a study of cytomegalovirus exposure and HLA in healthy donors. General study findings and limits: CMV serostatus was the only recorded immune exposure for donors. V- and J-gene trimming in TCR beta was tied to a missense DCLRE1C variant by an analysis performed later. Later analysis identified several of the most significant clusters that appeared linked to common viral pathogens.

It was with 60 Vbeta and 13 Jbeta primers that the PCR ran. As originally analysed: In a later analysis, 8.5 million to 14 million of approximately 81 million unique beta chains occurred in at least two donors. Some clones are missing from TCRdb's copy, which holds only in-frame ones; the method was immunoSEQ multiplex PCR. The V and J calls and clone size were taken over from that table, and D and trimming were inferred from the DNA. The top ten hold around 3.6% of the sample, which has around 77,000 clones, around 78% seen once. Regarding this clone: Its target is unknown.

Sequences were obtained from PBMCs. This receptor was obtained from a middle-aged man in good health and CMV-seronegative.

CDR3 nucleotides: TGCGCCAGCAGCCCTGTAGAGACAGGGGGCTATGGCTACACCTTC. Encoded protein: CASSPVETGGYGYTF. The V call is TRBV4-1, the J call TRBJ1-2, with 9 bases identical to TRBD1. The V and J ends lost 4 bases and 4 bases, in that order; junction bases with no gene match: 7. The CDR3 is 15 residues long. Germline CDR1 is MGHRA and CDR2 is YSYEKL.